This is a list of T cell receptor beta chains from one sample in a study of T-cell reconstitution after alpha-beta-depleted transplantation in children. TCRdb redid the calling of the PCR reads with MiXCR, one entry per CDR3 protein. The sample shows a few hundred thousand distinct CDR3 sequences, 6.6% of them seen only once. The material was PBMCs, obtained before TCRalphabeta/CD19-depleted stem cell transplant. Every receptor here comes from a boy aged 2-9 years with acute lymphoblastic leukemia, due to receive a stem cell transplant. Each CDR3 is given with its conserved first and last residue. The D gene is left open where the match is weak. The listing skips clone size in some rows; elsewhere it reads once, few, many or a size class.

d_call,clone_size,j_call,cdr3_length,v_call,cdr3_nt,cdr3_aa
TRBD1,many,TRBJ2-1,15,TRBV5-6,TGTGCCAGCAGCTTGGTAACAGGGGTAGGCGATGAGCAGTTCTTC,CASSLVTGVGDEQFF
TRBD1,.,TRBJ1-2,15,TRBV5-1,TGCGCCAGCAGCCCGTTGACAGGGTTTAACTATGGCTACACCTTC,CASSPLTGFNYGYTF
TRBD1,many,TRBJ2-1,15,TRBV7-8,TGTGCCAGCAGCGACAGGGGGGACACCTACAATGAGCAGTTCTTC,CASSDRGDTYNEQFF
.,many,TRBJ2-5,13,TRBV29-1,TGCAGCGTTAGGGTCACACCCCAAGAGACCCAGTACTTC,CSVRVTPQETQYF
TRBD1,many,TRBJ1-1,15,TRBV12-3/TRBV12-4,TGTGCCAGCCGTGAACAGGGGCGCGCGAACACTGAAGCTTTCTTT,CASREQGRANTEAFF
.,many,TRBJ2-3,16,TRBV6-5,TGTGCCAGCAGTTACCCGACCCCTGGGGCGGCAGATACGCAGTATTTT,CASSYPTPGAADTQYF
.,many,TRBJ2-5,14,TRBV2,TGTGCCAGCACCTCTGAAAGGGATCAAGAGACCCAGTACTTC,CASTSERDQETQYF
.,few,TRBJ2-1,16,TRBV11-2,TGTGCCAGCAGCCTAGTTAAATATTGGGGGGGCGATGAGCAGTTCTTC,CASSLVKYWGGDEQFF
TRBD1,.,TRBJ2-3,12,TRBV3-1,TGTGCCAGCAGCCCCCTCAGGGGGCCCCCGTATTTT,CASSPLRGPPYF
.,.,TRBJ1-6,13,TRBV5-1,TGCGCCAGCAGCCCCCTACAAGATTCACCCCTCCACTTT,CASSPLQDSPLHF
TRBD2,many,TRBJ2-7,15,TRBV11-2,TGTGCCAGCAGCAGTAACCCGGGGGGTTTCTACGAGCAGTACTTC,CASSSNPGGFYEQYF